This TCR beta chain came from a study of blood T cell repertoires in COVID-19 (TCRdb year 2020). Notes on the research overall: Samples covering the acute and convalescent phases of COVID-19 were provided by collaborators in the United States, Italy and Spain. The repertoires were released in a freely available public database intended as a resource for research on the immune response to SARS-CoV-2. Sample metadata almost always included a de-identified subject ID, COVID-19 status, age in years and sex. Where available, HLA class I and class II types were obtained from metadata supplied by the sample provider rather than from assay-based typing. Deeply sampled blood TCRbeta repertoires from subjects exposed to, actively infected with, or recovered from COVID-19 were included in the dataset. The prospective study material was composed of cDNA or gDNA derived from T cells, B-cell-depleted T cells, or PBMCs. The samples were drawn from two sources: the first 160 participants of the ongoing ImmuneRACE study, and fewer than 1,500 subjects contributed by 6 global collaborators. What the work shows at the level of the full study, not this receptor alone: The amount of clinical and demographic metadata varied by source and participant and was provided uncurated.

As for this clone: It lacks a known antigen. Per-base quality was not reported, and no clone a single base away is much larger than it.

The immunoSEQ Assay, a bias-controlled multiplex PCR, was used to amplify TCRbeta CDR3 regions from genomic DNA. In the authors' own workflow: Nucleated cell counts per sample were estimated from amplification of reference gene primers within the assay. To quantify the absolute abundance of each unique TCRbeta CDR3 rearrangement, sequence reads were collapsed and filtered. Productive Simpson clonality was computed per sample as the square root of Simpson's diversity index over productive rearrangements. The table was pulled from immuneACCESS by TCRdb, which kept in-frame rearrangements only. Such tables lose some clones; where checked, under half of the loss comes from unresolved V genes, and the rest has no known cause. The V and J calls and clone size were taken over from that table, and D and trimming were inferred from the DNA. The sample table holds about 140,000 clones, of which 88% were seen once. Clones ranked in the top ten supply more than 1.5% of the sample.

Collaborating institutions collected whole blood in K2EDTA tubes following their own protocols. For TCRbeta analysis, collaborator samples were shipped as frozen whole blood, as isolated PBMCs, or as DNA extracted from either sample type. The sample was peripheral blood. The receptor's source is a woman aged 60-70 years with acute or convalescent COVID-19.

The sequenced DNA: TGTGCCAGCAGCTCAGGAGGTAATCAGGCGATGAACACTGAAGCTTTCTTT. Protein translation: CASSSGGNQAMNTEAFF. The chain couples TRBV11-2 to TRBJ1-1; a confident D gene designation cannot be given. As encoded in the germline V gene, CDR1 is SGHAT while CDR2 is FQNNGV. The CDR3 has 17 amino acids, counting the end cysteine and phenylalanine. CDR3 DNA only is kept here, 51 bases in frame from base 1. A distance of 18 bases separates the germline ends of V and J, which lose 4 bases and 0 bases respectively.